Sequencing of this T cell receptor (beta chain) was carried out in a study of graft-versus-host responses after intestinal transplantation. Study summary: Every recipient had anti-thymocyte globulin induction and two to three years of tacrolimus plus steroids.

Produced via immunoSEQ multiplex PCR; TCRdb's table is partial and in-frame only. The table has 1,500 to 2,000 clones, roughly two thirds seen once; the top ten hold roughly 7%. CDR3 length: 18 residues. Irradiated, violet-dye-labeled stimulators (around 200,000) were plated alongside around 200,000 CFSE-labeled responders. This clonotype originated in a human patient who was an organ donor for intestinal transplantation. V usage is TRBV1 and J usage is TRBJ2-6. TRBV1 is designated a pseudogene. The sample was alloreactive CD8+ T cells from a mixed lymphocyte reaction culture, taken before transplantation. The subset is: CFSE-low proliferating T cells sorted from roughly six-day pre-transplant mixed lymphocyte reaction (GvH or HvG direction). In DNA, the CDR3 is TGCACCAGCAGGAGACCAAGTTTGTGCACAAGTCGGGCCAACGTCCTGACTTTC. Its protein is CTSRRPSLCTSRANVLTF.